The 27 T cell receptor beta chains reported below all come from one sample, sequenced in a study of Tregs in tolerant kidney transplant recipients. Using immunoSEQ multiplex PCR, the repertoire was profiled, and TCRdb retains in-frame clones only, with some absent. The sample holds 2,700 or so clones. The antigens these receptors bind are not known. Recipient PBMCs carried a CFSE label and met irradiated graft donor PBMCs for approximately six days before FACS sorting. The sequencing used CD8+ T cells from blood cultured with allogeneic cells, collected before the transplant. These receptors all come from a human patient who received a combined kidney and bone marrow transplant.

This clone is deemed large (0.1 to 1%) by its frequency. The CDR3 end falls 3 residues outside the read, so it is completed with the germline J gene. The chain carries TRBV6-2 or TRBV6-3 and TRBJ2-1, with D tentatively TRBD2 (5 bases). Germline V lookup: CDR1 MNHEY, CDR2 SVGEGT. Trimming cost V 10 bases and J 4 bases, with 17 bases left between them. This CDR3 has 14 residues. The CDR3 sequence is CATAFTRPYNEQFF. CDR3 DNA (partial): TGTGCCACCGCGTTTACTAGACCATACAATGAG.

About this clone: The read ends 3 residues before the CDR3 terminus; that terminus is restored from the germline J gene. The chain couples TRBV12-3 or TRBV12-4 to TRBJ2-7; D is unresolved. The CDR3 runs 13 residues. The V end was cut by 3 bases, the J end by 4 bases, with 10 bases between. The CDR3 is CASSLADGYEQYF. CDR3 bases read: TGTGCCAGCAGTTTGGCGGATGGGTACGAG.

In regard to this clone: With the read ending 3 residues before the CDR3 end, the germline J gene is used to fill in that end. V usage is TRBV20-1 and J usage is TRBJ2-7; TRBD2 is a possible D gene (5 bases). The CDR3 is made up of 13 amino acids. V was trimmed by 0 bases and J by 2 bases, leaving 8 bases between them. The germline V gene has CDR1 DFQATT and CDR2 SNEGSKA (reference sequence). The sequenced CDR3 bases are TGCAGTGCTAGAGACGGTAGCGCCTACGAG. As protein: CSARDGSAYE. The whole CDR3 protein reads CSARDGSAYEQYF.

Frequency places this clone as medium-sized (0.01 to 0.1%). Coverage ceases 3 residues before the CDR3 finishes, and the germline J gene fills in the end. The genes are TRBV20-1 and TRBJ2-7; TRBD2 aligns across 9 bases. The CDR3 spans 14 residues. Per germline, CDR1 DFQATT and CDR2 SNEGSKA (reference sequence). With V trimmed by 5 bases and J by 3 bases, 8 bases remained unmatched. The CDR3 DNA, read in part, is TGCAGTGCTTATGGCGGACTAGCGTTCTACGAG. It yields the protein CSAYGGLAFYE. The whole CDR3 is CSAYGGLAFYEQYF.

Concerning this clone: The read ends 3 residues before the CDR3 terminus; that terminus is restored from the germline J gene. This chain connects TRBV7-6 to TRBJ1-4; tentative D call: TRBD1 (6 bases). CDR1 SGHVS and CDR2 FNYEAQ come from the germline V gene. The CDR3 loop spans 12 amino acids. With 4 bases removed from V and 8 bases from J, the gap between germline ends came to 8 bases. The CDR3 bases that were read are TGTGCCAGCAGCTCAGGGGAGGAAAAA. Its translation: CASSSGEEK. The CDR3, in full, reads CASSSGEEKLFF. The full variable domain, completed using reference TRBV7-6 and TRBJ1-4, is GAGVSQSPRYKVTKRGQDVALRCDPISGHVSLYWYRQALGQGPEFLTYFNYEAQQDKSGLPNDRFSAERPEGSISTLTIQRTEQRDSAMYRCASSSGEEKLFFGSGTQLSVL.

Points on this clone: The read stops 3 residues short of the end of the CDR3; the missing end is completed from the germline J gene. The rearrangement joins TRBV6-1 to TRBJ2-3; D is possibly TRBD2 (7 bases). V was shortened by 1 base and J by 2 bases, with 19 bases between the two germline ends. The CDR3 is 18 amino acids. From germline, CDR1 is MNHNS and CDR2 SASEGT. The CDR3 reads CASSEEGEGQGITDTQYF. Partial CDR3 DNA: TGTGCCAGCAGTGAAGAAGGGGAGGGGCAGGGGATCACAGATACG.

Turning to this clone: The read ends 3 residues before the CDR3 terminus; that terminus is restored from the germline J gene. Other DNA sequences in the same sample also yield this CDR3. V gene TRBV11-2 combines with J gene TRBJ2-7, with a tentative D call TRBD1 (6 bases). Trimming pared 3 bases from V and 3 bases from J, leaving 9 bases between. The CDR3 covers 13 residues. The germline CDR1 and CDR2 sequences are SGHAT and FQNNGV. The sequenced CDR3 bases are TGTGCCAGCAGCTTGAACAGGGACTACGAG. Its translation: CASSLNRDYE. The whole CDR3 is CASSLNRDYEQYF.

This clone counts as medium-sized by frequency. One end of the junction does not line up with germline, which may come from a read error. The read ends 3 residues early relative to the CDR3; the germline J gene fills the gap. The rearrangement links TRBV4-2 to TRBJ1-5, with a weak D call TRBD1 (5 bases). CDR1 and CDR2 (germline): LGHNA, YNFKEQ. This CDR3 has 14 amino acids. CDR3 DNA (partial): TGCGCCAGCAGCCAAGCCGCAGGGTCCCAGCCC. This translates into CASSQAAGSQP. The whole CDR3 is CASSQAAGSQPQHF.

This clone is medium-sized by frequency. The read ends 3 residues shy of where the CDR3 ends; the end is completed using the germline J gene. This chain joins TRBV29-1 and TRBJ2-1; no firm D call. The CDR3 length is 12 residues. From germline, CDR1 is SQVTM and CDR2 ANQGSEA. Trimming shortened V by 0 bases and J by 4 bases, and 4 bases separated the two germline ends. CDR3 bases read: TGCAGCGTTGAAGACTTGTACAATGAG. Protein sequence: CSVEDLYNE. In full, the CDR3 is CSVEDLYNEQFF.

The CDR3 sequence is CASTQSGGELFF. CDR3 DNA, as far as it was read: TGTGCCAGCACGCAGAGCGGCGGGGAG. The rearrangement joins TRBV6-2 or TRBV6-3 to TRBJ2-2, with D perhaps TRBD2 (5 bases). Read sequence stops 3 residues before the CDR3 end, and the germline J gene provides the missing end. V lost 7 bases and J 7 bases, leaving 10 bases between the germline ends. Germline V lookup: CDR1 MNHEY, CDR2 SVGEGT. The CDR3 totals 12 residues.

To note about this clone: The read comes to an end 3 residues before the CDR3 does, leaving the germline J gene to fill in the end. This chain links TRBV7-9 with TRBJ1-3, with no clear D. The CDR3 extends over 15 amino acids. Per germline, CDR1 SEHNR and CDR2 FQNEAQ (reference sequence). V was trimmed by 2 bases and J by 0 bases, leaving 8 bases between them. The CDR3 loop is CASSLNRDSGNTIYF. The sequenced CDR3 bases are TGTGCCAGCAGCTTAAATCGCGACTCTGGAAACACC.

This clone is medium-sized by frequency. The read gets to within 3 residues of the CDR3 end, and the germline J gene fills in the rest. The chain uses TRBV19 and TRBJ2-7, with 9 bases matching TRBD1. Germline V gives CDR1 LNHDA, CDR2 SQIVND (reference sequence). V was clipped by 5 bases and J by 2 bases; unmatched bases: 10. CDR3 length equals 16 residues. The CDR3 DNA, read in part, is TGTGCCAGTAGTCCCCGGGACAGGGTGCGTCCCTACGAG. Translation: CASSPRDRVRPYE. The complete CDR3 reads CASSPRDRVRPYEQYF.

This clone registers medium-sized (0.01 to 0.1%) by frequency. Read data end 3 residues before the CDR3 end; the end is taken from the germline J gene. The genes are TRBV24-1 and TRBJ2-3; 12 bases map to TRBD2. The ends lost 4 bases at V and 1 base at J; junction bases unmatched: 2. This CDR3 has 16 amino acids. CDR1 KGHDR and CDR2 SFDVKD come from the germline V gene. Here the CDR3 reads CATSEWTSGGTDTQYF. The CDR3 bases that were read are TGTGCCACCAGTGAATGGACTAGCGGGGGCACAGATACG.

With regard to this clone: The read ends 3 residues shy of where the CDR3 ends; the end is completed using the germline J gene. This sequence joins TRBV23-1 and TRBJ2-1, with 8 bases identical to TRBD1. TRBV23-1 is marked as an open reading frame, function uncertain. The CDR3 has 16 amino acids. V gave up 0 bases and J gave up 6 bases; unmatched junction bases: 7. CDR3 DNA, as far as it was read: TGCGCCAGCAGTCAATCGGGGGGACAGGAGCCCAATGAG. It specifies CASSQSGGQEPNE. The full CDR3 reads CASSQSGGQEPNEQFF.

This clone is deemed medium-sized by its frequency. The observed sequence ends 3 residues before the CDR3 terminus, with the missing tail filled in from the germline J gene. Other DNA sequences in the sample encode the same CDR3. This chain links TRBV12-3 or TRBV12-4 with TRBJ2-7; D is perhaps TRBD1 (6 bases). The CDR3 totals 13 residues. V was trimmed by 5 bases and J by 2 bases, leaving 10 bases between them. Incomplete CDR3 DNA: TGTGCCAGCAGTCTTGGGGGCCCCTACGAG. Its translation: CASSLGGPYE. The entire CDR3 protein is CASSLGGPYEQYF.

Worth noting for this clone: The read falls 3 residues short of the CDR3 end, and the missing part is taken from the germline J gene. This sequence joins TRBV27 and TRBJ1-2; 8 bases are a match to TRBD1. Germline assignment: CDR1 MNHEY and CDR2 SMNVEV (reference sequence). This CDR3 is built from 13 residues. J lost 4 bases, V lost 4 bases, and 2 bases had no gene match. The covered CDR3 bases are TGTGCCAGCAGTTCAGGGGGCGCCTATGGC. It translates to CASSSGGAYG. The whole CDR3 sequence is CASSSGGAYGYTF.

As regards this clone: The read ends 3 residues before the CDR3 terminus; that terminus is restored from the germline J gene. The chain is built from TRBV7-2 and TRBJ2-1; tentative D call: TRBD2 (6 bases). Deletions cut 6 bases from V and 9 bases from J, with 15 bases between. The length of the CDR3 is 13 residues. Germline loops: CDR1 SGHTA, CDR2 FQGNSA. The sequenced part of the CDR3 DNA is TGTGCCAGCAGTTTCGGGCGGGGTTCTGAG. Translated: CASSFGRGSE. The CDR3 as a whole reads CASSFGRGSEQFF.

On this clone itself: The read gets to within 3 residues of the CDR3 end, and the germline J gene fills in the rest. The chain employs TRBV5-1 and TRBJ2-2, with TRBD2 matching over 12 bases. The V gene's germline CDR1 is SGHRS and CDR2 YFSETQ. Unmatched junction bases numbered 9, after V lost 0 bases and J lost 6 bases. This CDR3 has 18 amino acids. Incomplete CDR3 DNA: TGCGCCAGCAGCTTGGGACTAGCGGGGGCTCGCCGGGCCGGGGAG. This translates into CASSLGLAGARRAGE. The whole CDR3 reads CASSLGLAGARRAGELFF. Combining the CDR3 with reference TRBV5-1 and TRBJ2-2 gives the whole variable domain KAGVTQTPRYLIKTRGQQVTLSCSPISGHRSVSWYQQTPGQGLQFLFEYFSETQRNKGNFPGRFSGRQFSNSRSEMNVSTLELGDSALYLCASSLGLAGARRAGELFFGEGSRLTVL.

According to its frequency, this clone is medium-sized. Read coverage stops 3 residues before the CDR3 terminus; the germline J gene supplies the remainder. The genes are TRBV30 and TRBJ1-2; D is perhaps TRBD1 (5 bases). The V gene lost 3 bases and the J gene lost 6 bases, with 14 bases spanning the gap. CDR3 length: 13 residues. Germline assignment: CDR1 GTSNPN and CDR2 SVGIG (reference sequence). The covered CDR3 bases are TGTGCCTGGAGCTGGGGGGAGAGGGATGGC. It codes for CAWSWGERDG. The full CDR3 is CAWSWGERDGYTF.

CDR3 DNA, as far as it was read: TGTGCCAGCAATGGCGGGAGAAACAATGAG. It is translated as CASNGGRNNE. The entire CDR3 protein is CASNGGRNNEQFF. This chain joins TRBV9 and TRBJ2-1; 7 bases match TRBD2. Coverage ceases 3 residues before the CDR3 finishes, and the germline J gene fills in the end. The V gene end was trimmed by 6 bases and the J gene end by 5 bases; junction bases not matched to a gene: 5. Germline assignment: CDR1 SGDLS and CDR2 YYNGEE. This CDR3 is 13 amino acids long.

Turning to this clone: The DNA ends 3 residues before the CDR3 does, and the rest of the CDR3 is filled in from the germline J gene. This sequence joins TRBV7-6 and TRBJ1-3; TRBD1 matches at 9 bases. The trim removed 6 bases at V and 2 bases at J, leaving 8 bases unmatched. CDR3 size: 16 residues. Germline V gives CDR1 SGHVS, CDR2 FNYEAQ. CDR3: CASSQGTGSAGNTIYF. The covered CDR3 bases are TGTGCCAGCAGTCAGGGGACAGGGTCCGCTGGAAACACC.

As regards this clone: With the read ending 3 residues before the CDR3 end, the germline J gene is used to fill in that end. This chain uses TRBV7-9 with TRBJ2-5, with D possibly matching TRBD2 (6 bases). V lost 5 bases, J lost 1 base, and 14 bases lay in between. CDR3 size: 15 residues. Germline CDR1 reads SEHNR; CDR2 reads FQNEAQ (reference sequence). CDR3 loop: CASSNGVAVQETQYF. CDR3 DNA, as far as it was read: TGTGCCAGCAGCAACGGAGTAGCGGTCCAAGAGACC.

In terms of frequency, this clone is medium-sized. The read is 3 residues too short to cover the CDR3 end, so that end is filled in from the germline J gene. This rearrangement joins TRBV2 to TRBJ2-5; TRBD2 matches 9 bases. Germline V gene sequence: CDR1 SNHLY, CDR2 FYNNEI. The CDR3 has 17 residues. The trim removed 8 bases at V and 1 base at J, leaving 14 bases unmatched. The covered CDR3 bases are TGTGCCAGCGGGCTAGCGGGACAACTGGGCCCCCAAGAGACC. Translated, it gives CASGLAGQLGPQET. The CDR3 in its entirety is CASGLAGQLGPQETQYF.

Worth noting for this clone: The read ends 3 residues before the CDR3 terminus; that terminus is restored from the germline J gene. V usage is TRBV7-2 and J usage is TRBJ1-2, with 7 positions matching TRBD1. J was trimmed by 7 bases and V by 8 bases; bases with no gene match: 16. The CDR3 runs to 15 residues. In germline, CDR1 is SGHTA, CDR2 FQGNSA. The part of the CDR3 DNA that was read is TGTGCCAGCGCCCCTAGGGGCAGGGGGTCCGGTGGC. As protein: CASAPRGRGSGG. The whole CDR3 protein is CASAPRGRGSGGYTF.

According to its frequency, this clone is medium-sized. Coverage ceases 3 residues before the CDR3 finishes, and the germline J gene fills in the end. The gene calls are TRBV5-4 and TRBJ2-5, with D hard to call. The CDR3 extends over 13 amino acids. Trimming removed 0 bases from V and 3 bases from J, with 6 bases in between. Germline V gives CDR1 SGHNT, CDR2 YYREEE (reference sequence). CDR3 sequence: CASSLVSEETQYF. CDR3 bases read: TGTGCCAGCAGCTTGGTCTCAGAAGAGACC.

On this clone itself: The CDR3 extends 3 residues past the end of the read, so its final part is completed from the germline J gene. This chain connects TRBV30 to TRBJ1-2, with 7 bases lining up with TRBD1. The CDR3 sequence is 13 residues long. Per the germline V gene, CDR1 is GTSNPN and CDR2 is SVGIG (reference sequence). V shed 5 bases, J shed 5 bases, and the junction held 8 bases outside the gene matches. The CDR3 DNA, read in part, is TGTGCCTGGGGCGGCAGGGGGTGGTATGGC. Amino acids: CAWGGRGWYG. The entire CDR3 protein is CAWGGRGWYGYTF.

Of note for this clone: The read terminates 3 residues ahead of where the CDR3 ends, so the germline J gene completes it. V gene TRBV2 combines with J gene TRBJ2-7, with TRBD2 matching over 9 bases. CDR3 length: 15 residues. Trimming removed 6 bases from V and 4 bases from J; junction bases left unmatched: 10. The germline CDR1 and CDR2 sequences are SNHLY and FYNNEI. CDR3 DNA (partial): TGTGCCAGCAGCCCTCGTGAGCGGGGGGCGTACGAG. Protein product: CASSPRERGAYE. The whole CDR3 sequence is CASSPRERGAYEQYF.